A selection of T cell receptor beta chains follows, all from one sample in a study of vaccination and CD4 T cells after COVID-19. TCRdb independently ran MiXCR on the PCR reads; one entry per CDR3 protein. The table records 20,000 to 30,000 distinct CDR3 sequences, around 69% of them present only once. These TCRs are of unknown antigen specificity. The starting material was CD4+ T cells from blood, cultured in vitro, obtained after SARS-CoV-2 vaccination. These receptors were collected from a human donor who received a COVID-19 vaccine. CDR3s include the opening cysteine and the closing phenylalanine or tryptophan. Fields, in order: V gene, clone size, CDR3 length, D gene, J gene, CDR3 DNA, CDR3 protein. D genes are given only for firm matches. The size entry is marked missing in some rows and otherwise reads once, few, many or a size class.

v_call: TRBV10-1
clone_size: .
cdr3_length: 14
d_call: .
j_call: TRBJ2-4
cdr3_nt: TGCGCCAGCAGTCGTGCGGGTCGGGAAAACATTCAGTACTTC
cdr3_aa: CASSRAGRENIQYF

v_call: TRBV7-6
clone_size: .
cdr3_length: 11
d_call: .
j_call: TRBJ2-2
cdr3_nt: TGTGCCGTCCGGGTAACCGGGGAGCTGTTTTTT
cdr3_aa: CAVRVTGELFF

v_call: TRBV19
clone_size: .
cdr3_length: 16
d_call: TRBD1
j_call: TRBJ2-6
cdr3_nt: TGTGCCACCAACAGGGGGCGCGGATCTGGGGCCAACGTCCTGACTTTC
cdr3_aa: CATNRGRGSGANVLTF

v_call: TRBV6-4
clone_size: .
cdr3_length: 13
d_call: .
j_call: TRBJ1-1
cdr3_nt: TGTGCCAGCAGTGACCGGACGAACACTGAAGCTTTCTTT
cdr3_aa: CASSDRTNTEAFF

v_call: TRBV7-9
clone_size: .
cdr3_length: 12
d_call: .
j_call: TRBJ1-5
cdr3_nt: TGTGCCAGCAGCTTGGGGGATCAGCCCCAGCATTTT
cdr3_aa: CASSLGDQPQHF

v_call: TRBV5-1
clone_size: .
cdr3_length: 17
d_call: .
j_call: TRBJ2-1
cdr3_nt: TGCGCCAGCAGCTTGGCCGGGAGACTGAGCTCCTACAATGAGCAGTTCTTC
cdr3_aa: CASSLAGRLSSYNEQFF

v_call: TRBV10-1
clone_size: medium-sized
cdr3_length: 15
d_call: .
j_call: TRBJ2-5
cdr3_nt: TGCGCCAGCAGTGAACAGGGATCTCGCCAAGAGACCCAGTACTTC
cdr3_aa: CASSEQGSRQETQYF

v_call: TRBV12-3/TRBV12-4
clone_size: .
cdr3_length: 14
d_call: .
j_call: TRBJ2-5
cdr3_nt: TGTGCCAGCAGTTTAAGGGGGGTGAAAGAGACCCAGTACTTC
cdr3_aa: CASSLRGVKETQYF

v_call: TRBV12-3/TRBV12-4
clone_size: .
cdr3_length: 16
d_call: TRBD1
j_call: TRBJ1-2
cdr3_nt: TGTGCCAGCAGACCCGGGACAGGACGGGCTAACTATGGCTACACCTTC
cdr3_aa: CASRPGTGRANYGYTF

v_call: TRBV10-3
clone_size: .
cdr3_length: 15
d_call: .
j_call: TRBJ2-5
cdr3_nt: TGTGCCATCAGTGATCCGGCGGGACAGCAAGAGACCCAGTACTTC
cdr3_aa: CAISDPAGQQETQYF

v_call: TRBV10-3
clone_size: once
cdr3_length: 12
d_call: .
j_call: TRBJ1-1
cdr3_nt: TGTGCCATCAGCGGGACCGAGACTGAAGCTTTCTTT
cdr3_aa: CAISGTETEAFF

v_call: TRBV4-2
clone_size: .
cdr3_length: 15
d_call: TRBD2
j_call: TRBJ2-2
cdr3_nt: TGTGCCAGCAGCCACGGGGGGGCCGGCACCGGGGAGCTGTTTTTT
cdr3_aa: CASSHGGAGTGELFF

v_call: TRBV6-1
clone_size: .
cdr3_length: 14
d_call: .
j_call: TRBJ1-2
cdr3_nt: TGTGCCAGCAGTCCGGGACCGGACTTCTATGGCTACACCTTC
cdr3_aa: CASSPGPDFYGYTF

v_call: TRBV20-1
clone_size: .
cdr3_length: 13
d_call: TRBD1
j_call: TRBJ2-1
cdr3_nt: TGCAGTGTTACAGGGGGCTCCTACAATGAGCAGTTCTTC
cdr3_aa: CSVTGGSYNEQFF

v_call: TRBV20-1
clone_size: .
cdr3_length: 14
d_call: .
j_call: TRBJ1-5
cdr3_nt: TGCAGTGCTAGAGATGGGGCAGGAGGGCAGCCCCAGCATTTT
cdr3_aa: CSARDGAGGQPQHF

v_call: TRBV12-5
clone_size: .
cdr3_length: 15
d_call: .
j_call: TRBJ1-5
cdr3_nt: TGTGCTAGTGGTTCCAACCAGGGAATCGGGCAGCCCCAGCATTTT
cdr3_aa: CASGSNQGIGQPQHF

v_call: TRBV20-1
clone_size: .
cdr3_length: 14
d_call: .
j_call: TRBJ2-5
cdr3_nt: TGCAGTGCCGAGAGCCGGGCTCGGGGACGGACCCAGTACTTC
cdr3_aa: CSAESRARGRTQYF

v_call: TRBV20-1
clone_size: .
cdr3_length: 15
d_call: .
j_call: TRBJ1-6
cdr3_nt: TGCAGTGCTCTCAGCGGGGGAAGAGATAATTCACCCCTCCACTTT
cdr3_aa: CSALSGGRDNSPLHF

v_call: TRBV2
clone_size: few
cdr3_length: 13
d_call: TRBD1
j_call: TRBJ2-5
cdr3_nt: TGTGCCAGCAGGACAGGGGGCCAAGAGACCCAGTACTTC
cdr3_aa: CASRTGGQETQYF

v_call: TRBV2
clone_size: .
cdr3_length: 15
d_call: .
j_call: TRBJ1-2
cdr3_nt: TGTGCCAGCAGTGAAGCTCGTTCAGGGCGTGGCGGCTACACCTTC
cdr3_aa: CASSEARSGRGGYTF

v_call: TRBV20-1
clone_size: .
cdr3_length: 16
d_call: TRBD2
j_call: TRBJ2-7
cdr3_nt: TGCAGTGCTAGGGCCTTTAGCGGGGGTCGCTCCTACGAGCAGTACTTC
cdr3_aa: CSARAFSGGRSYEQYF

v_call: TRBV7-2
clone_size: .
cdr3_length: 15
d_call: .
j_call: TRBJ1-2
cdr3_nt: TGTGCCAGCAGCTTAATCAAGTCAGGGCCCTATGGCTACACCTTC
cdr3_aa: CASSLIKSGPYGYTF

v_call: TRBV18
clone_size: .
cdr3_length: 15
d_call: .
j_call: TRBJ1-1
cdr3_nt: TGTGCCAGCTCACCACAGGGGCGGGGGAACACTGAAGCTTTCTTT
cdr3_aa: CASSPQGRGNTEAFF

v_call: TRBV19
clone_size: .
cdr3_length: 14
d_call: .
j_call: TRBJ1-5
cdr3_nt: TGTGCCAGTAGTATCGGGTATGGCAATCAGCCCCAGCATTTT
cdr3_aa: CASSIGYGNQPQHF

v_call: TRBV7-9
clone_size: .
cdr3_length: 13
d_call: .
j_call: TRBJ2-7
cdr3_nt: TGTGCCAGCAGCTTAGATGTGGGTAACGAGCAGTACTTC
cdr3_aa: CASSLDVGNEQYF

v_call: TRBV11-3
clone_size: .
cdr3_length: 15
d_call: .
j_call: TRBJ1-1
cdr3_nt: TGTGCCAGCAGCTCCACGGGGACGCGAGACACTGAAGCTTTCTTT
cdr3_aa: CASSSTGTRDTEAFF

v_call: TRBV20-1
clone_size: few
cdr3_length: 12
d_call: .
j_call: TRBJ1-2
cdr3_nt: TGCAGTGTCGGTGGGCGAGGGAGTGGCTACACCTTC
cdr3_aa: CSVGGRGSGYTF

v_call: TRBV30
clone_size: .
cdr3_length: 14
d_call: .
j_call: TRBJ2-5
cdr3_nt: TGTGCCTGGAGTGTCGGGGCTGGGCCGGAGACCCAGTACTTC
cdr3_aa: CAWSVGAGPETQYF

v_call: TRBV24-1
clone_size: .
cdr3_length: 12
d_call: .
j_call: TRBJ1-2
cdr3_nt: TGTGCCACCAGTGATCGGAGCTATGGCTACACCTTC
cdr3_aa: CATSDRSYGYTF

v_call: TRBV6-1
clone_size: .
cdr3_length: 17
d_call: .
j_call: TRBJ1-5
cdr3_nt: TGTGCCAGCAGTGAAAGTTCTTGGGTGAATAGCAATCAGCCCCAGCATTTT
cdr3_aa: CASSESSWVNSNQPQHF

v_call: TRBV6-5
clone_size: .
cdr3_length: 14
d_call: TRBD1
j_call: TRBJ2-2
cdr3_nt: TGTGCCAGCAGTTACTCGACAGGGGACGGGGAGCTGTTTTTT
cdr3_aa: CASSYSTGDGELFF

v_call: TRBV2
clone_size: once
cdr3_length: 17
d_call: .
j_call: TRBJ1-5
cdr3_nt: TGTGCCAGCAGTGTGCCCCAGGGTGGGGGCGCGGGCCAGCCCCAGCATTTT
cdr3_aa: CASSVPQGGGAGQPQHF

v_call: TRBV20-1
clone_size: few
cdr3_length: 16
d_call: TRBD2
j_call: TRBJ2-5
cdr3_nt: TGCAGTGCTAGAGATGCAGCGGGGGGCTTACAAGAGACCCAGTACTTC
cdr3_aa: CSARDAAGGLQETQYF

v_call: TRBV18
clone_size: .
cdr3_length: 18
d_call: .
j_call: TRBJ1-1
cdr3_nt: TGTGCCAGCTCACCAATTAGTACGAGGGGCGCGGGTGGCGCTGAAGCTTTCTTT
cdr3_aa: CASSPISTRGAGGAEAFF

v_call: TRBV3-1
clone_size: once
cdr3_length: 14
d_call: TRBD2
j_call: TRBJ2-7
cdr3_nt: TGTGCCAGCAGCCCAGGGACTAGCGGGGGGGCGGGGTACTTC
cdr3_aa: CASSPGTSGGAGYF

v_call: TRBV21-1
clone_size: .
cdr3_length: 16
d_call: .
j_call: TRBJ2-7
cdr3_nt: TGTGCCAGCAGCAAACGGGGGACAGGGACGGGTTACGAGCAGTACTTC
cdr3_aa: CASSKRGTGTGYEQYF

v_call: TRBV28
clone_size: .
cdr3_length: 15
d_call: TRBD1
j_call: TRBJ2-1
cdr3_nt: TGTGCCAGCATTCCTTACCGGACAGGTGACAATGAGCAGTTCTTC
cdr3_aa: CASIPYRTGDNEQFF

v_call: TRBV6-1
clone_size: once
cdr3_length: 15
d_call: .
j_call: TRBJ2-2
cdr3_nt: TGTGCCAGCAGAACCGGGACACTGAACACCGGGGAGCTGTTTTTT
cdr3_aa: CASRTGTLNTGELFF

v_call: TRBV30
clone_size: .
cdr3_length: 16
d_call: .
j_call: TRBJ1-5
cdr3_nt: TGTGCCTGGACCCCATCAGGAAGTAGGAGCAATCAGCCCCAGCATTTT
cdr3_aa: CAWTPSGSRSNQPQHF

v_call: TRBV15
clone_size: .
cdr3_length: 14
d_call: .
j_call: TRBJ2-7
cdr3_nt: TGTGCCACCAGCAGAGATTATAACAGCTACGAGCAGTACTTC
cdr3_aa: CATSRDYNSYEQYF

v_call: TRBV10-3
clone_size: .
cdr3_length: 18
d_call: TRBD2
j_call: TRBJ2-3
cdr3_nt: TGTGCCATCAGTGAGTCCGAGAGGGGGACTAGCGTCACAGATACGCAGTATTTT
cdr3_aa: CAISESERGTSVTDTQYF

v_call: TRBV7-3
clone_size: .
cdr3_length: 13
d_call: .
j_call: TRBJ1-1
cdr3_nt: TGTGCCAGCAGCTTAAACAGGGCTTACGAAGCTTTCTTT
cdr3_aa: CASSLNRAYEAFF

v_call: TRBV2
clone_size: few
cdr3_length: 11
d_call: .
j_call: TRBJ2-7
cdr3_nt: TGTGCCATCAGGGTCTCCTACGAGCAGTACTTC
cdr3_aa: CAIRVSYEQYF

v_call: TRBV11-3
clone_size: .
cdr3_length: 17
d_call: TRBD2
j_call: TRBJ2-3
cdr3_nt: TGTGCCAGCAGCTCCTCCGCGGGGGGGATTGGGCCAGATACGCAGTATTTT
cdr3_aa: CASSSSAGGIGPDTQYF

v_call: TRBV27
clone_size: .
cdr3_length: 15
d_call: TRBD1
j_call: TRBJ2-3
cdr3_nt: TGTGCCAGCAGTTCAGACAGGGATGGCACAGATACGCAGTATTTT
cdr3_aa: CASSSDRDGTDTQYF

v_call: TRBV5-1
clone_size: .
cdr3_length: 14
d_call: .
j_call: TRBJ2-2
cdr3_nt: TGCGCCAGCAGCTTGGGACAGAACACCGGGGAGCTGTTTTTT
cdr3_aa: CASSLGQNTGELFF

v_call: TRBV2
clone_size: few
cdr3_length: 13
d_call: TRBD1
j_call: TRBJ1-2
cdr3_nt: TGTGCCAGCAGAGGGGGCTCCCTATATGGCTACACCTTC
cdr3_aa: CASRGGSLYGYTF

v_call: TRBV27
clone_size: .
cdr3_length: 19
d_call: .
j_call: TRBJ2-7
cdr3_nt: TGTGCCAGCAGTTTAATTCGCAGCCGGATGGACACCCGGGCCTACGAGCAGTACTTC
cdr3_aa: CASSLIRSRMDTRAYEQYF

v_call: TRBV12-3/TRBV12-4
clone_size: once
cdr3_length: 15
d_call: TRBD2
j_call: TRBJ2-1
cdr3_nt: TGTGCCAGCAGTTTTGGAACTAGCGGTTACAATGAGCAGTTCTTC
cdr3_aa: CASSFGTSGYNEQFF

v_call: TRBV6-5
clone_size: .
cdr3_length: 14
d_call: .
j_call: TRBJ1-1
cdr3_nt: TGTGCCAGCAGTTACAGGCAGGGCTACACTGAAGCTTTCTTT
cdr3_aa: CASSYRQGYTEAFF

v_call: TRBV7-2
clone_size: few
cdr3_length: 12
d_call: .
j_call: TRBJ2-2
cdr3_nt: TGTGCCAGCAGCTCCCTGGCCGGGGAGCTGTTTTTT
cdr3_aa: CASSSLAGELFF

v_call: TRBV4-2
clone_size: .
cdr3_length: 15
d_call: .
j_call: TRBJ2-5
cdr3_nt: TGTGCCAGCAGCCAAGATCGAAGCCAAAGGGAGACCCAGTACTTC
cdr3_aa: CASSQDRSQRETQYF